The 2 T cell receptor beta chains below were found in one sample sequenced in a study of blood T cell repertoires in COVID-19. Only in-frame clones appear in the TCRdb table, and some are missing; sequencing was by immunoSEQ multiplex PCR. The sample yields some 140,000 clones, more than 60% seen once. Sequenced input: peripheral blood. These receptor sequences come from an elderly man with acute or convalescent COVID-19.

The V gene is TRBV5-8, the J gene TRBJ1-6; 7 bases are shared with TRBD1. The V and J ends lost 5 bases and 7 bases, in that order; junction bases with no gene match: 9. Per germline, CDR1 SGHTS and CDR2 YDEGEE. This CDR3 has 15 amino acids. The CDR3 protein is CASSIRTGGNSPLHF. The DNA of the CDR3 is TGTGCCAGCAGTATTCGGACAGGCGGCAATTCACCCCTCCACTTT.

This clone is a singleton in its sample. This rearrangement joins TRBV4-2 to TRBJ2-1, with 7 positions matching TRBD2. The CDR3 has 16 amino acids. In germline, CDR1 is LGHNA, CDR2 YNFKEQ. The ends lost 8 bases at V and 1 base at J; junction bases unmatched: 11. DNA of the CDR3: TGTGCCAGCGGAAGCCCAAGCGGGGTGTCCTACAATGAGCAGTTCTTC. Translated: CASGSPSGVSYNEQFF.